This entry describes one T cell receptor beta chain. The assay was carried out at the deep level. Each subset's genomic DNA was split evenly across several immunoSEQ plates. TCRdb's copy holds only in-frame clones and misses some; the assay was immunoSEQ multiplex PCR. The sample shows roughly 760,000 clones, approximately 79% of them seen only once. This specimen comes from a study of shared clonotypes between healthy human individuals. The CDR3 consists of 15 residues. Germline CDR1 is LNHDA and CDR2 is SQIVND (reference sequence). Trimming removed 5 bases from V and 6 bases from J, with 20 bases in between.

The V call is TRBV19, the J call TRBJ2-7; the D gene is possibly TRBD2 (7 bases). The material sequenced was memory CD4+ T cells sorted from blood. Noted subset: CD45RA-negative fraction. This receptor was taken from a woman in her 30s in good health. CDR3 sequence (DNA): TGTGCCAGTAGTCCCACCGGGGGGTGGGGGCTCGAGCAGTACTTC. It translates to CASSPTGGWGLEQYF.